This record looks at one T cell receptor beta chain sequence and its context. This entry is derived from a study of CD8 T cells in Susac syndrome. Random-hexamer reverse transcription was applied to roughly 0.5 to 1 ug RNA. Each CDR3 protein gets one entry after TCRdb re-called the immunoSEQ multiplex PCR reads with MiXCR. Counted here are about 400,000 distinct CDR3 sequences, around 85% occurring once; the ten biggest clones make up about 0.1%. The germline CDR1 and CDR2 sequences are SGHRS and YFSETQ. J lost 4 bases, V lost 4 bases, and 11 bases had no gene match. The CDR3 spans 16 residues. The sequenced material came from CD8+ T cells from PBMCs. The chain joins TRBV5-1 to TRBJ1-1; TRBD1 matches at 9 bases. This TCR derives from a human donor with multiple sclerosis. For the CDR3, the DNA is TGCGCCAGCAGCCGGACAGGGGACGGTCTAGGCACTGAAGCTTTCTTT. Protein sequence: CASSRTGDGLGTEAFF.